This TCR beta chain was found in a study of T cells in Graves' hyperthyroidism and ophthalmopathy. Overall study results and limits: Researchers found most expanded thyroid clonotypes above 0.001 in blood as well.

The investigators amplified TCR beta CDR3 regions from RNA transcripts. A set of HTBI primers served as the primers for a first-round RT-PCR of the TCR CDR3. MiXCR, applied by TCRdb to the multiplex PCR reads, yields one record per CDR3 protein. Of 450,000 to 650,000 distinct CDR3 sequences detected, roughly 15% appear once; the ten largest clones hold approximately 15%. Cells are PBMCs isolated from roughly 9.2 ml of fresh blood. Worth noting for this clonotype: Its antigen is unidentified.

Trimming cost V 3 bases and J 6 bases, with 18 bases left between them. Germline loops: CDR1 GTSNPN, CDR2 SVGIG (reference sequence). The CDR3 sequence is 14 residues long. This receptor was obtained from a woman aged 18-29 years with Graves' ophthalmopathy. The gene calls are TRBV30 and TRBJ2-7; D may be TRBD1 (6 bases). Sample: blood. CDR3 bases: TGTGCCTGGAGAAACGCCGGGACAACGGGCGAGCAGTACTTC. Amino acid sequence: CAWRNAGTTGEQYF.